This T cell receptor beta chain was identified in a study of vaccination and CD4 T cells after COVID-19. Treatment noted: roughly 10-day PBMC culture with coronavirus spike peptide pools or control peptides (ViraFEST assay). This CDR3 is 18 amino acids long. V dropped 6 bases and J dropped 4; count of bases not matched to a gene: 18. Germline values: CDR1 LNHDA, CDR2 SQIVND (reference sequence). Sequenced with the Oncomine TCR Beta short-read assay was DNA taken from cultured CD4+ T cells. TCRdb ran MiXCR on the PCR reads and lists one entry per CDR3 protein. The sample has fewer than 25,000 distinct CDR3 sequences; about 50% are singletons. This clonotype has more than one count but fewer than ten. Its antigen is as yet unknown.

The TCR was taken from a human donor who had recovered from COVID-19. Material: CD4+ T cells from blood, cultured in vitro. This chain uses TRBV19 with TRBJ1-2, with 9 bases matching TRBD1. The CDR3 loop is CASRRTLRGTGFFYGYTF. In nucleotides, the CDR3 is TGTGCCAGTAGACGTACCTTACGGGGGACAGGGTTTTTCTATGGCTACACCTTC.